This entry features one TCR beta chain sequence. As yet, its antigen is unknown. With 60 Vbeta and 13 Jbeta primers, the PCR was carried out. Clones were read by immunoSEQ multiplex PCR, and TCRdb kept only the in-frame ones, dropping some. Here the sample table reports approximately 70,000 clones. These data come from a study of cytomegalovirus exposure and HLA in healthy donors. Study information: HLA-typed donors were the source of around 87 million unique TCRs, which an early data release held.

Findings of the study overall: An analysis that was carried out later associated approximately 17,000 TCR beta sequences with HLA alleles at 0.05 false discovery rate.

Germline V lookup: CDR1 SEHNR, CDR2 FQNEAQ (reference sequence). With 5 bases clipped from V and 6 bases from J, the junction kept 5 bases outside the gene matches. This CDR3 spans 14 amino acids. The source is a middle-aged woman in good health and CMV-seropositive. Input material: PBMCs. The chain has TRBV7-9 and TRBJ1-4, with 8 bases identical to TRBD1. The CDR3 is CASSRGQGDEKLFF. In nucleotides, the CDR3 is TGTGCCAGCAGCCGAGGACAGGGTGATGAAAAACTGTTTTTT.